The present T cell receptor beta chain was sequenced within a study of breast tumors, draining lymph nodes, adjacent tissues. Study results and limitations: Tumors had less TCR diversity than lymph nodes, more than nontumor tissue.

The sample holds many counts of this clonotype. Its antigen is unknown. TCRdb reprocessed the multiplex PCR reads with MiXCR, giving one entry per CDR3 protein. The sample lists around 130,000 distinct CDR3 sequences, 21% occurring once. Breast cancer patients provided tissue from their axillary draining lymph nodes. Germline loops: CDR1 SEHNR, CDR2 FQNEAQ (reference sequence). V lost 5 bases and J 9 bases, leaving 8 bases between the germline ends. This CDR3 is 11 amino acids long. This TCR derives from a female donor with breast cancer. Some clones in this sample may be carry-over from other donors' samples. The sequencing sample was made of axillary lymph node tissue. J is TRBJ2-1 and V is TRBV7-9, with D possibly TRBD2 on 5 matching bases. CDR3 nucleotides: TGTGCCAGCAGCCGAAGCGGTGAGCAGTTCTTC. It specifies CASSRSGEQFF.